The clone carrying this T cell receptor beta chain was detected many times. Each TCR transcript was tagged with a 10-nucleotide random UMI during 5'RACE. TCRdb passed the 5' RACE reads through MiXCR, listing each CDR3 protein once. This sample has around 130,000 distinct CDR3 sequences; roughly 3.4% occur once, and the top ten carry 1.3%. The sample comes from a study of neurological immune-mediated disorders. CDR3 length: 15 residues. Germline V gene data show CDR1 as MNHEY and CDR2 as SVGAGI. The junction had 7 bases not matched to a gene; V was cut back by 5 bases and J by 0 bases. The sequencing sample was made of PBMCs. The chain employs TRBV6-5 and TRBJ2-7, with 7 bases identical to TRBD1. The clonotype comes from a woman in her 30s with multiple sclerosis. DNA of the CDR3: TGTGCCAGCAGTAAGACAGGGTCCCCCTCCTACGAGCAGTACTTC. This codes for CASSKTGSPSYEQYF.